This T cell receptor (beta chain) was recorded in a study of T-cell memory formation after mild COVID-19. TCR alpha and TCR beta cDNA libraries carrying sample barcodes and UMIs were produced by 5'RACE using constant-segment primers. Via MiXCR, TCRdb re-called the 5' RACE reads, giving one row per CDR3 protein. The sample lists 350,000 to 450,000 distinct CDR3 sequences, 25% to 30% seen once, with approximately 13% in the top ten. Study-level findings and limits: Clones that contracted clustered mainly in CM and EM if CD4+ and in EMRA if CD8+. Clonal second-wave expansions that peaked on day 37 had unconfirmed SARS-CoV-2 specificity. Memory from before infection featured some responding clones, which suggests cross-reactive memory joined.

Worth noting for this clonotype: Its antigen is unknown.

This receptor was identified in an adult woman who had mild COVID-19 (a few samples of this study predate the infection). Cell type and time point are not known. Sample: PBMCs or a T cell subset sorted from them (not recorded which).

The CDR3 reads CASSYQGVGPQHF. CDR3 bases: TGTGCCAGCAGTTACCAGGGGGTTGGGCCCCAGCATTTT. This chain connects TRBV6-5 to TRBJ1-5; 7 bases are shared with TRBD1. V lost 2 bases and J lost 9; bases outside the gene matches: 4. Germline lookup yields CDR1 MNHEY and CDR2 SVGAGI. The CDR3 totals 13 residues.